This record covers a single T cell receptor (beta chain). The antigen is undetermined. This sample stems from a study of T cell repertoires in cytomegalovirus infection. Background on the study: Indicated by public TCR beta signatures were CMV infection and matching HLA type. Study-level points and caveats: HLA-C-restricted CMV clonotypes gave the most frequent clonotype in two of eight donors. Cumulative public TCR beta family frequency identified CMV carriers with the relevant HLA.

TCRdb used MiXCR to reprocess the reads, holding one entry per CDR3 protein. The sample lists approximately 700,000 distinct CDR3 sequences, 35% to 45% seen once, with about 2.8% in the top ten. The CDR3 consists of 15 residues. Trimming shortened V by 10 bases and J by 0 bases, and 18 bases separated the two germline ends. The germline gives CDR1 SNHLY, CDR2 FYNNEI. The sequenced sample was PBMCs. This sequence was found in a human donor in good health (CMV status not recorded). Some clones in this sample may be carry-over from other donors' samples. The chain has TRBV2 and TRBJ1-1, with TRBD1 as a possible D gene (6 bases). The chain's CDR3 is CATSTRDTLNTEAFF. The CDR3 DNA reads TGTGCCACCTCAACCCGGGACACTTTGAACACTGAAGCTTTCTTT. The full variable domain, completed using reference TRBV2 and TRBJ1-1, is EPEVTQTPSHQVTQMGQEVILRCVPISNHLYFYWYRQILGQKVEFLVSFYNNEISEKSEIFDDQFSVERPDGSNFTLKIRSTKLEDSAMYFCATSTRDTLNTEAFFGQGTRLTVV.